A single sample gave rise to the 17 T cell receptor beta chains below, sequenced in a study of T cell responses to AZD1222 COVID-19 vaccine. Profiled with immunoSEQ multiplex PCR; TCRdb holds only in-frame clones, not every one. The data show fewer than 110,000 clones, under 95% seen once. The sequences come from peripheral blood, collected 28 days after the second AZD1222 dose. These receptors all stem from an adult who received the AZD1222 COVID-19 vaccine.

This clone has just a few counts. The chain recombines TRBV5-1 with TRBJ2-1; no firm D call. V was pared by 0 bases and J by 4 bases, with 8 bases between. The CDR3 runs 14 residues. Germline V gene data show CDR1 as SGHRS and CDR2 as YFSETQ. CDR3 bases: TGCGCCAGCAGCTTGGCCGTAAGTTACAATGAGCAGTTCTTC. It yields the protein CASSLAVSYNEQFF.

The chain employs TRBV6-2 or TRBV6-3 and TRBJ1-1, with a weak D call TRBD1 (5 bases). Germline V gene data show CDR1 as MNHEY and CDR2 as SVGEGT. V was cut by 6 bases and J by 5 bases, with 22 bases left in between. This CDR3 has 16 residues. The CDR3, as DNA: TGTGCCAGCAGCGACCGGGACTCCCTTGGGAGAACTGAAGCTTTCTTT. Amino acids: CASSDRDSLGRTEAFF.

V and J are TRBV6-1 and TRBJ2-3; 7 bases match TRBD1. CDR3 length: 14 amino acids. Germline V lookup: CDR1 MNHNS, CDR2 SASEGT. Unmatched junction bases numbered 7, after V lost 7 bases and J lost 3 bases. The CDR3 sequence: CASMGQFQTDTQYF. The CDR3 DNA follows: TGTGCCAGCATGGGACAGTTCCAGACAGATACGCAGTATTTT.

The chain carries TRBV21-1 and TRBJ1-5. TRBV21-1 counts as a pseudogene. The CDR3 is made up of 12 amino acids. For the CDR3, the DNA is TGTGCCAGCAGCAAAGCGGATCAGCCCCAGCATTTT. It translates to CASSKADQPQHF.

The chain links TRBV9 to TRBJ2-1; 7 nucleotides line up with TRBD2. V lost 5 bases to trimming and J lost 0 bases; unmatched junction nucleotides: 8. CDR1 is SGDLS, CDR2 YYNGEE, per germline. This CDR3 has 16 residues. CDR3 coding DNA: TGTGCCAGCAGTCCCCCGGGACTACTCTCCTACAATGAGCAGTTCTTC. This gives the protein CASSPPGLLSYNEQFF.

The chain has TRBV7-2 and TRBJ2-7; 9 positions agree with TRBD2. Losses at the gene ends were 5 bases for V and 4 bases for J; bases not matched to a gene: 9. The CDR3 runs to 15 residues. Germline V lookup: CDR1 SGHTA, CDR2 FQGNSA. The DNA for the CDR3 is TGTGCCAGCAGCCAGGGGGAGGGACTAGCTTACGAGCAGTACTTC. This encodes CASSQGEGLAYEQYF.

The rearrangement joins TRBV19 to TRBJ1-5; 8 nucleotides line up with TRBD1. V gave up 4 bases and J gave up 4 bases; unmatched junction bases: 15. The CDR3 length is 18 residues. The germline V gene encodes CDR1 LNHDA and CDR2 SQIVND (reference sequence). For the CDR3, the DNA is TGTGCCAGTAGTAGGAGGACAGGGAGGTCGAGCAGGAATCAGCCCCAGCATTTT. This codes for CASSRRTGRSSRNQPQHF.

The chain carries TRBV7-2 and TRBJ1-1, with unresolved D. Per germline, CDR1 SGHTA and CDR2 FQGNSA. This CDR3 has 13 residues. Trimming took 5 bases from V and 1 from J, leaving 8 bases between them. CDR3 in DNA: TGTGCCAGCAGCCCTCGGGGGAACACTGAAGCTTTCTTT. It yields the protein CASSPRGNTEAFF.

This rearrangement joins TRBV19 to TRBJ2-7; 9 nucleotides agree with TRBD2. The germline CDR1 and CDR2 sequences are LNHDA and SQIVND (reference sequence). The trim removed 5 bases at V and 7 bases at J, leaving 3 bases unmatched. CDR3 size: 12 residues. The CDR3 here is CASSGTSWEQYF. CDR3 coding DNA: TGTGCCAGTAGTGGGACTAGCTGGGAGCAGTACTTC.

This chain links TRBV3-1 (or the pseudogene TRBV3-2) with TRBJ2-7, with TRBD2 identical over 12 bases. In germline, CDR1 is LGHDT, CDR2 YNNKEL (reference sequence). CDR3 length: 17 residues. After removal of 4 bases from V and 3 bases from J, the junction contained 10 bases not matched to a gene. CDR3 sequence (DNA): TGTGCCAGCAGCCCCGGGACTAGCGGGTTACTCGACTACGAGCAGTACTTC. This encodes CASSPGTSGLLDYEQYF.

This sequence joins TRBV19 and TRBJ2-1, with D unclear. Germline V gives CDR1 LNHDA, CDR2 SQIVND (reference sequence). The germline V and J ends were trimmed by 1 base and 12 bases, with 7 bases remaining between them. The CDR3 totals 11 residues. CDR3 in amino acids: CASSIGRRQFF. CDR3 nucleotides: TGTGCCAGTAGTATAGGGCGCAGGCAGTTCTTC.

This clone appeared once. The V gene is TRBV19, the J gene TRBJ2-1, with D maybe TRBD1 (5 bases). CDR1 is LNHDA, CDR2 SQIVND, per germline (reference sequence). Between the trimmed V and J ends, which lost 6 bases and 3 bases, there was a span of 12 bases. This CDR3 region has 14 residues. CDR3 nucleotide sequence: TGTGCCAGTAGCAAGCAGGGCTTCTACAATGAGCAGTTCTTC. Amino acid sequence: CASSKQGFYNEQFF.

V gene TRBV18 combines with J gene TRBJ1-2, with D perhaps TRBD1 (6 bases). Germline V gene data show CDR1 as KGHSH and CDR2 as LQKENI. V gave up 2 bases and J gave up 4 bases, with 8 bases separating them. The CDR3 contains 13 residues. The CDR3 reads CASSPGTPYGYTF. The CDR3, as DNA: TGTGCCAGCTCACCAGGGACACCCTATGGCTACACCTTC.

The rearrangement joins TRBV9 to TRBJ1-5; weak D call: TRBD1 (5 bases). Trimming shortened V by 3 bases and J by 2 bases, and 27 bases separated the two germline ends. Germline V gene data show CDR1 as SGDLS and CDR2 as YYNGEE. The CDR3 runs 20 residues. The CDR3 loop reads CASSAPRQTIPLAGNQPQHF. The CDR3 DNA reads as TGTGCCAGCAGCGCCCCACGACAGACCATTCCCCTAGCTGGCAATCAGCCCCAGCATTTT. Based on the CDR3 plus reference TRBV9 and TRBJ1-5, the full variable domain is DSGVTQTPKHLITATGQRVTLRCSPRSGDLSVYWYQQSLDQGLQFLIQYYNGEERAKGNILERFSAQQFPDLHSELNLSSLELGDSALYFCASSAPRQTIPLAGNQPQHFGDGTRLSIL.

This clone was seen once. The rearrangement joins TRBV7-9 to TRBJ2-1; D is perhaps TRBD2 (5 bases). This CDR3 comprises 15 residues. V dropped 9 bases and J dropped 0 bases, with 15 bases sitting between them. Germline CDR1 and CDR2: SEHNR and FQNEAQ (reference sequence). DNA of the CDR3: TGTGCCAGTAGCCCTCGTGGGAGCTCCTACAATGAGCAGTTCTTC. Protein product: CASSPRGSSYNEQFF. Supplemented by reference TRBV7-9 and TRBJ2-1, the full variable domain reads DTGVSQNPRHKITKRGQNVTFRCDPISEHNRLYWYRQTLGQGPEFLTYFQNEAQLEKSRLLSDRFSAERPKGSFSTLEIQRTEQGDSAMYLCASSPRGSSYNEQFFGPGTRLTVL.

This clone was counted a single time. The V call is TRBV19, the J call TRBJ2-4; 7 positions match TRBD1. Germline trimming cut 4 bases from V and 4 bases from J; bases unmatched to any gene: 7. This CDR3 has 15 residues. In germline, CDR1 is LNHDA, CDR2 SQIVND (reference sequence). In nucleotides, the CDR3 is TGTGCCAGTAGTAAGGGACAGTTGTTAAAAAACATTCAGTACTTC. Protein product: CASSKGQLLKNIQYF.

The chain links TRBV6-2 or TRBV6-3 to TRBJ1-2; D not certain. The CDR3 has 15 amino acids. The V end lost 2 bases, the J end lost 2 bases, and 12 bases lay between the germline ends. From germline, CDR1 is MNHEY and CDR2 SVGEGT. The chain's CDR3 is CASSYILRGNYGYTF. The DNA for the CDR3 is TGTGCCAGCAGTTACATCCTTCGAGGGAACTATGGCTACACCTTC.